The source of this TCR beta chain is a study of T-cell reconstitution after alpha-beta-depleted transplantation in children. V lost 5 bases, J lost 0 bases, and 11 bases lay in between. This CDR3 is 14 amino acids long. Germline loops: CDR1 DFQATT, CDR2 SNEGSKA (reference sequence). Unique molecular identifiers were used to barcode this TCRbeta library. TCRdb re-analysed the PCR reads in MiXCR, keeping a single row per CDR3 protein. In the table there are around 400,000 distinct CDR3 sequences, approximately 20% of which are singletons. Specimen: PBMCs from the stem cell graft donor, collected from the stem cell graft. The V gene is TRBV20-1, the J gene TRBJ1-5, with D perhaps matching TRBD1 (6 bases). This TCR derives from a human donor who donated a stem cell graft to a child with acute myeloid leukemia. CDR3 amino acids: CSASTGYSNQPQHF. The CDR3 nucleotides are TGCAGTGCTTCTACAGGGTATAGCAATCAGCCCCAGCATTTT.